Following are 11 T cell receptor beta chains from one sample sequenced in a study of blood T cell repertoires in COVID-19. Repertoires were generated with immunoSEQ multiplex PCR, while TCRdb's copy carries only in-frame clones and drops some. The sample shows some 110,000 clones, roughly nine tenths of them seen only once. The sequencing sample was made of peripheral blood. The source is a man aged 65-85 years who had recovered from COVID-19.

This clone came up a few times. CDR3: CASGDRAANEKLFF. The CDR3 DNA reads as TGTGCCAGCGGGGACAGGGCGGCTAATGAAAAACTGTTTTTT. The rearrangement joins TRBV27 to TRBJ1-4, with 9 bases that match TRBD1. The CDR3 covers 14 residues. Germline loops: CDR1 MNHEY, CDR2 SMNVEV (reference sequence). J was trimmed by 3 bases and V by 8 bases; bases with no gene match: 4. The whole variable domain, remainder taken from reference TRBV27 and TRBJ1-4, is EAQVTQNPRYLITVTGKKLTVTCSQNMNHEYMSWYRQDPGLGLRQIYYSMNVEVTDKGDVPEGYKVSRKEKRNFPLILESPSPNQTSLYFCASGDRAANEKLFFGSGTQLSVL.

The J gene is TRBJ2-3, the V gene TRBV27; D is perhaps TRBD1 (5 bases). V lost 6 bases to trimming and J lost 0 bases, with 13 bases between them. The CDR3 covers 15 residues. Germline loops: CDR1 MNHEY, CDR2 SMNVEV (reference sequence). The CDR3 bases are TGTGCCAGCAGCCTCGGACACCCTAGCACAGATACGCAGTATTTT. This encodes CASSLGHPSTDTQYF.

The chain has TRBV6-2 or TRBV6-3 and TRBJ1-5; a weak D match, TRBD1 (5 bases). Germline-derived CDR1 and CDR2 are MNHEY and SVGEGT. CDR3 length equals 15 residues. Trimming took 0 bases from V and 7 from J, leaving 13 bases between them. The CDR3 loop reads CASSYSHRYHQPQHF. The CDR3 DNA reads TGTGCCAGCAGTTACTCGCACAGGTATCACCAGCCCCAGCATTTT.

This chain uses TRBV19 with TRBJ2-3, with 9 positions matching TRBD1. Germline V gene data show CDR1 as LNHDA and CDR2 as SQIVND (reference sequence). This CDR3 has 13 residues. V lost 7 bases to trimming and J lost 4 bases; unmatched junction nucleotides: 3. CDR3 protein: CASTRTGADTQYF. DNA of the CDR3: TGTGCCAGTACTAGGACAGGGGCAGATACGCAGTATTTT. Supplemented by reference TRBV19 and TRBJ2-3, the full variable domain reads DGGITQSPKYLFRKEGQNVTLSCEQNLNHDAMYWYRQDPGQGLRLIYYSQIVNDFQKGDIAEGYSVSREKKESFPLTVTSAQKNPTAFYLCASTRTGADTQYFGPGTRLTVL.

This clone was found once. The V gene is TRBV18, the J gene TRBJ1-1, with 10 bases matching TRBD1. The CDR3 length is 14 residues. J lost 4 bases, V lost 3 bases, and 2 bases had no gene match. Germline loops: CDR1 KGHSH, CDR2 LQKENI. The CDR3 protein is CASSPGTGVTEAFF. CDR3 nucleotide sequence: TGTGCCAGCTCACCGGGGACAGGGGTCACTGAAGCTTTCTTT.

This clone was seen ten or more times. This rearrangement joins TRBV3-1 (or the pseudogene TRBV3-2) to TRBJ2-1; D is possibly TRBD1 (6 bases). Germline CDR1 is LGHDT and CDR2 is YNNKEL (reference sequence). V lost 2 bases to trimming and J lost 9 bases, with 14 bases between them. This CDR3 is built from 14 residues. CDR3 sequence reads: CASSQHPGESEQFF. The CDR3 DNA reads as TGTGCCAGCAGCCAACATCCAGGGGAGTCTGAGCAGTTCTTC.

This chain connects TRBV27 to TRBJ2-7, with TRBD2 identical over 8 bases. Trimming took 5 bases from V and 2 from J; bases not matched to a gene: 5. This CDR3 region has 14 residues. The germline gives CDR1 MNHEY, CDR2 SMNVEV (reference sequence). This chain's CDR3 is CASSGTRAPYEQYF. The CDR3 DNA reads as TGTGCCAGCAGTGGGACTAGAGCGCCCTACGAGCAGTACTTC.

This chain joins TRBV28 and TRBJ1-3, with 10 bases fitting TRBD1. Losses at the gene ends were 9 bases for V and 2 bases for J; bases not matched to a gene: 4. The CDR3 spans 14 residues. Germline V gene data show CDR1 as MDHEN and CDR2 as SYDVKM. CDR3 in amino acids: CASRDRGAGNTIYF. Here the CDR3 DNA reads TGTGCCAGTCGGGACAGGGGCGCTGGAAACACCATATATTTT.

This clone has a single count. This sequence joins TRBV5-1 and TRBJ2-3, with TRBD2 as a possible D gene (6 bases). The V end lost 4 bases, the J end lost 3 bases, and 18 bases lay between the germline ends. The CDR3 consists of 16 residues. Germline CDR1 is SGHRS and CDR2 is YFSETQ. The CDR3 bases are TGCGCCAGCAGCCAAACCCCTGGGGGGTTGACAGATACGCAGTATTTT. As protein: CASSQTPGGLTDTQYF.

The CDR3, as DNA: TGTGCCAGCAGCCCCACAGGGGGAAGAAATCAGCCCCAGCATTTT. Its protein product is CASSPTGGRNQPQHF. J is TRBJ1-5 and V is TRBV6-5, with 8 bases that match TRBD1. CDR1 MNHEY and CDR2 SVGAGI come from the germline V gene. Trimming at V came to 6 bases and at J to 4 bases, leaving 8 bases not matched to a gene. This CDR3 is 15 amino acids long.

The chain has TRBV5-4 and TRBJ2-7, with TRBD1 matching 9 bases. This CDR3 region has 14 residues. The V gene end was trimmed by 4 bases and the J gene end by 4 bases; junction bases not matched to a gene: 6. The germline gives CDR1 SGHNT, CDR2 YYREEE (reference sequence). The CDR3 reads CASSRTGEMYEQYF. CDR3 DNA: TGTGCCAGCAGCCGGACAGGGGAAATGTACGAGCAGTACTTC.